This T cell receptor (beta chain) stems from a study of cytomegalovirus exposure and HLA in healthy donors (dated by TCRdb to 2017 to 2019). Study-level background: In an earlier analysis of some 610 of the donors, 276 Gb of sequence data and some 120 million unique TCR beta sequences from roughly 200 million T cells were reported. HLA typing covered class I and class II loci at four-digit resolution. All discovery cohort repertoires had been generated using a single sequencing platform. Using immunosequencing, the study profiled T cell repertoires from about 610 subjects and related those repertoires to cytomegalovirus serostatus. The genetic ancestry cluster associated with self-reported Caucasian donors included around four fifths of the roughly 410 genotyped donors. Approximately 300 gigabases of sequencing data and around 90 million unique TCR sequences made up an early release that covered some 640 HLA-typed donors. Among 300 to 500 genotyped donors of the cohort, an average of approximately 220,000 unique TCR beta nucleotide sequences was sequenced per donor, of which about 19% were non-productive. A later analysis re-analyzed previously published TCR beta repertoires from about 600 donors and added high-resolution HLA genotyping to study TCR occurrence patterns. The study combined high-throughput TCR immunosequencing, statistical association of individual TCRs with disease status, and machine learning to predict cytomegalovirus infection status. The study aimed to test whether cataloging public T cell receptors could reveal signatures of past pathogen exposure. An earlier analysis of 587 of the donors used high-throughput TCR beta sequencing to judge whether each TCR beta V gene segment behaved as functional or pseudogenic. Donor age, sex, ethnicity and CMV serostatus were collected together with the repertoire data. A separate validation cohort of about 110 different subjects was used in addition to the roughly 670-subject first cohort. Rather than drawing on any new phenotypic data, the later analysis identified candidate immune exposures from TCR beta sequences and the way those sequences occurred across donors. The number of typed donors differed by locus: about 620-640 for A, B, C, DRB1 and DQB1; 522 for DQA1; some 610 for DPA1; and around 470 for DPB1. A later genetic analysis used genome-wide SNP genotypes for 398 of the 666 donors, treating that subset as a discovery cohort. Because of strong linkage in the cohort, roughly 5 DR-DQ haplotypes were treated as single units for association and clustering.

Of note for this clone: Its cognate antigen has yet to be identified. Within one base of it there is no much larger clone, and no base qualities were kept.

The library was built by means of the immunoSEQ multiplex PCR assay. For the multiplex PCR, a mixture combining 60 forward primers for TCR Vbeta segments and 13 reverse primers for TCR Jbeta segments was used. A multiplex PCR assay on genomic DNA amplified the CDR3 region of rearranged TCR beta genes. Amplified TCR beta libraries were sequenced as 87-base-pair reads on the Illumina HiSeq System. On the authors' methods: Across the 640 or so repertoires, a later analysis counted some 80 million unique TCR beta chains, approximately 12 million of which were shared by at least two donors. Raw reads were error-corrected and collapsed into unique sequences by a nearest-neighbor algorithm in which closely related sequences were merged to remove PCR and sequencing errors. To assign V, D and J gene segments, CDR3 sequences were aligned to IMGT reference sequences. For a sequence to be retained, a match of at least six nucleotides was required to both a V gene segment and a J gene segment. Rearrangements were classified as productive when the CDR3 lacked stop codons and remained in frame with V and J, and all other rearrangements were classified as non-productive. CDR3 was defined according to IMGT convention as the region running from the second conserved V-encoded cysteine to the conserved J-encoded phenylalanine. The earlier analysis of about 620 of the donors excluded sequences that lacked an unambiguous match to a single V gene segment. An earlier analysis of several hundred of the donors called V segments functional above 56.7% productive rearrangements and segregating when the between-donor standard deviation exceeded 5%. To diagnose cytomegalovirus status from the catalog of TCR beta chain sequences, a statistical classification framework was built. In a later analysis, TCR nucleotide sequences were compared against IMGT/GENE-DB human TR gene sequences so that V and J genes could be assigned. Using the TCRdist pipeline, a later analysis assigned CDR3 sequences along with most-parsimonious VDJ recombination scenarios. In a later analysis, every TCR beta chain was defined by the combination of its CDR3 amino acid sequence and its V-gene family, and reads without a unique V-gene family were dropped. A later analysis removed 500 to 600 highly shared, low-generation-probability nucleotide sequences to deal with suspected cross-contamination and a sequencing artifact. In a later analysis, a clonal expansion index for each public chain was calculated from normalized within-repertoire ranks of inferred template counts. A later analysis computed generation probabilities with a VDJ recombination model fitted to out-of-frame rearrangements, and checked the results against IGoR. A later analysis scored TCR-TCR, TCR-HLA and TCR-CMV co-occurrence with hypergeometric tests, applying a repertoire-size bias correction to TCR pairs. In a later analysis, false discovery rates were estimated by permuting HLA or CMV assignments 20 times. In a later analysis, co-occurring TCRs were grouped using DBSCAN, with TCRdist sequence similarity added in when clustering inside HLA-allele-positive subsets. For co-occurrence clustering, repertoires with fewer than 30,000 or more than 120,000 public chains were excluded, along with 4 to 6 repertoires with anomalous nucleotide sharing. Sourced from immuneACCESS, this table was stored by TCRdb with only in-frame sequences that have V and J called. A share of the clones is absent; for the studies checked, an unresolved V gene accounts for under half, and the remainder has no known explanation. The V and J calls and clone size were taken over from that table, and D and trimming were inferred from the DNA. For this sample the table gives 79,000 or so clones, of which around 79% were detected only once. The top ten constitute about 20% of the sample.

In total, approximately 700 healthy bone marrow donors made up the cohort. All cohort members were sampled while nominally healthy, although unrecorded immune exposures were likely present. The donor tested CMV seropositive and was one of the 289 seropositive cohort members. Every donor gave a peripheral blood sample, and the peripheral blood mononuclear cells from that sample were used for TCR beta sequencing. Genomic DNA was extracted from the blood cell samples with the Qiagen DNeasy Blood Extraction Kit. Trimming accounts for 0 bases at V and 6 bases at J, while the number of junction bases matched to no gene is 6. The CDR3 sequence holds 17 residues, the cysteine and phenylalanine included. Only CDR3 DNA remains: 51 bases, in frame from the first base. The germline V gene encodes CDR1 LNHNV and CDR2 YYDKDF (reference sequence). Overall study results and their limits: Because counts were too low, approximately 18 rarely observed V segments, including chromosome 9 orphons, were excluded from the earlier analysis of around 640 of the donors. The only immune exposure information available for the cohort was CMV serostatus. A later genetic analysis reported fewer N-insertions in productive TCRs among donors in an Asian-associated ancestry cluster than the roughly 700-donor mean. A further reported finding was that TCR beta sequences accurately predicted the HLA-A and HLA-B alleles for most subjects in the first cohort. According to the authors, the approach could potentially be generalized to other disease states and immunological phenotypes. At a false discovery rate of 0.05, a later analysis linked under 20,000 TCR beta sequences to specific HLA alleles. The 87-base-pair reads could not distinguish some IMGT-functional V segments, including TRBV6-2 and TRBV6-3, so those segments were excluded. A later analysis found that HLA-associated TCR beta chains were more clonally expanded and had lower generation probabilities than equally common non-associated chains. Roughly uniform sequencing depth across donors was assumed in presence/absence analyses, although this assumption may not hold. The study listed approximately 150 TCR beta chains as associated with cytomegalovirus. Because HLA typing was missing for some donors at each locus, association tests included only the typed subset. A later analysis found that TCR association rates varied across HLA loci, with DRB1 alleles showing the most associated TCRs and HLA-C alleles the fewest. A cluster of highly shared sequence variants was judged likely to represent a technical artifact of the sequencing pipeline. In a later analysis, most CMV-associated TCR beta chains were found to appear HLA-restricted, with HLA associations seemingly driven largely by CMV exposure. In both the original and validation cohorts, the classifier was reported to diagnose cytomegalovirus status with high specificity and sensitivity. In vitro tests confirmed that a few of the cytomegalovirus-associated TCR beta chains recognize cytomegalovirus antigens. In a later analysis, several top co-occurrence clusters were reported to appear linked to parvovirus B19, influenza, CMV and Epstein-Barr virus. Strong co-occurrence of HLA alleles, especially DR and DQ, made assigning TCR associations to individual alleles difficult. Linkage disequilibrium might explain the correlated functional status among segregating V segments, but an unknown experimental factor could not be ruled out. An earlier analysis of approximately 600 of the donors showed that most TCR beta V segments appeared in productive rearrangements either about 87% or about 30% of the time, which broadly matched IMGT annotations. An association between a missense DCLRE1C variant and V-gene and J-gene trimming of TCR beta chains was found in a later genetic analysis and replicated in an independent cohort. This cohort had only TCR beta chains sequenced, and the lack of alpha or paired-chain data limited which features could be detected. Across donors, most TCR sequences were observed very rarely, whereas some public TCRs were present in many individuals.

The material sequenced was PBMCs. The chain links TRBV15 with TRBJ2-2, with 11 middle bases fitting TRBD2. The source is a woman between 35 and 50 years old in good health and CMV-seropositive. DNA sequence: TGTGCCACCAGCAGAGATGGACTAGCGGGTAGGGCCGGGGAGCTGTTTTTT. This encodes CATSRDGLAGRAGELFF.